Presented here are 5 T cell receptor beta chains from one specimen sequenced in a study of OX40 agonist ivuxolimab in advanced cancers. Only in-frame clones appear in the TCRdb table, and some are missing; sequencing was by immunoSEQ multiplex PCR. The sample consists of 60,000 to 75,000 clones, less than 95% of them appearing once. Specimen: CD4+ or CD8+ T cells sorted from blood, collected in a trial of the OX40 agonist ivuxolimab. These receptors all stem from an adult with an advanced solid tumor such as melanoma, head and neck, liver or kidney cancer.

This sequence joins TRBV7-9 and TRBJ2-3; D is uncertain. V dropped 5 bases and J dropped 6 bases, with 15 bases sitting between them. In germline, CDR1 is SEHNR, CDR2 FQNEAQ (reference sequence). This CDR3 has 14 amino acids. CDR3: CASSPAESRDTQYF. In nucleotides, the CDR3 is TGTGCCAGCAGCCCGGCGGAATCGAGGGATACGCAGTATTTT.

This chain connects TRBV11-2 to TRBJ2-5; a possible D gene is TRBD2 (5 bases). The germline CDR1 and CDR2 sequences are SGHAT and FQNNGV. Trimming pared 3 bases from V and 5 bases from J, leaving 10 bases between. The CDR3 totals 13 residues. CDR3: CASSFEGTETQYF. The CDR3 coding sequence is TGTGCCAGCAGCTTTGAGGGTACGGAGACCCAGTACTTC.

CDR3 sequence (DNA): TGTGCCAGCTCACCACTCGGACAGGGGCCGGGCTCCTATAATTCACCCCTCCACTTT. This translates into CASSPLGQGPGSYNSPLHF. The rearrangement links TRBV18 to TRBJ1-6, with 9 bases identical to TRBD1. J was trimmed by 0 bases and V by 1 base; bases with no gene match: 7. The CDR3 consists of 19 residues. Germline loops: CDR1 KGHSH, CDR2 LQKENI.

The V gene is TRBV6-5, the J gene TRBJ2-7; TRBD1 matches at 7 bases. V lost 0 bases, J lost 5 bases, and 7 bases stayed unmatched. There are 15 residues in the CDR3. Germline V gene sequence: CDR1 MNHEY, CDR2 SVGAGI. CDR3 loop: CASSYSSTGVHEQYF. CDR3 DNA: TGTGCCAGCAGTTACTCCTCCACAGGGGTCCACGAGCAGTACTTC.

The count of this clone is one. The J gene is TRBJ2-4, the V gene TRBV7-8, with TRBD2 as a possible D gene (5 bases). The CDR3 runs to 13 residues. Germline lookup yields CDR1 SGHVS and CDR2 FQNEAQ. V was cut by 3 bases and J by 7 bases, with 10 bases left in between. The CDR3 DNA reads TGTGCCAGCAGCTTTCCGGGATGGAACATTCAGTACTTC. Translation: CASSFPGWNIQYF.